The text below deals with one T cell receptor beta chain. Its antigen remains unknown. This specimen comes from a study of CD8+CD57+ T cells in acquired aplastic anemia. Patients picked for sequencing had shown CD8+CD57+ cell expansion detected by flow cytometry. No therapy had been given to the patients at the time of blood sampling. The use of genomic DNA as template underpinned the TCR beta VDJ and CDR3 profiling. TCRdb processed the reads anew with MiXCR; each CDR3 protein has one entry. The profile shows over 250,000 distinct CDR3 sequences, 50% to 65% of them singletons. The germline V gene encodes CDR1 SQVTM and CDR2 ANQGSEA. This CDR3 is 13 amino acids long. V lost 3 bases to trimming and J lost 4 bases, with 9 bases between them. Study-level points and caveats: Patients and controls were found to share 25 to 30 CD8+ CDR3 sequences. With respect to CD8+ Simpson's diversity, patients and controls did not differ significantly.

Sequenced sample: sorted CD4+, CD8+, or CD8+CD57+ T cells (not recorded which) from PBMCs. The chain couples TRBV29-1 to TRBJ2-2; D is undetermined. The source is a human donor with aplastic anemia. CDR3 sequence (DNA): TGCAGCGTTGACCCCGGACCCACCGGGGAGCTGTTTTTT. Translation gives CSVDPGPTGELFF.